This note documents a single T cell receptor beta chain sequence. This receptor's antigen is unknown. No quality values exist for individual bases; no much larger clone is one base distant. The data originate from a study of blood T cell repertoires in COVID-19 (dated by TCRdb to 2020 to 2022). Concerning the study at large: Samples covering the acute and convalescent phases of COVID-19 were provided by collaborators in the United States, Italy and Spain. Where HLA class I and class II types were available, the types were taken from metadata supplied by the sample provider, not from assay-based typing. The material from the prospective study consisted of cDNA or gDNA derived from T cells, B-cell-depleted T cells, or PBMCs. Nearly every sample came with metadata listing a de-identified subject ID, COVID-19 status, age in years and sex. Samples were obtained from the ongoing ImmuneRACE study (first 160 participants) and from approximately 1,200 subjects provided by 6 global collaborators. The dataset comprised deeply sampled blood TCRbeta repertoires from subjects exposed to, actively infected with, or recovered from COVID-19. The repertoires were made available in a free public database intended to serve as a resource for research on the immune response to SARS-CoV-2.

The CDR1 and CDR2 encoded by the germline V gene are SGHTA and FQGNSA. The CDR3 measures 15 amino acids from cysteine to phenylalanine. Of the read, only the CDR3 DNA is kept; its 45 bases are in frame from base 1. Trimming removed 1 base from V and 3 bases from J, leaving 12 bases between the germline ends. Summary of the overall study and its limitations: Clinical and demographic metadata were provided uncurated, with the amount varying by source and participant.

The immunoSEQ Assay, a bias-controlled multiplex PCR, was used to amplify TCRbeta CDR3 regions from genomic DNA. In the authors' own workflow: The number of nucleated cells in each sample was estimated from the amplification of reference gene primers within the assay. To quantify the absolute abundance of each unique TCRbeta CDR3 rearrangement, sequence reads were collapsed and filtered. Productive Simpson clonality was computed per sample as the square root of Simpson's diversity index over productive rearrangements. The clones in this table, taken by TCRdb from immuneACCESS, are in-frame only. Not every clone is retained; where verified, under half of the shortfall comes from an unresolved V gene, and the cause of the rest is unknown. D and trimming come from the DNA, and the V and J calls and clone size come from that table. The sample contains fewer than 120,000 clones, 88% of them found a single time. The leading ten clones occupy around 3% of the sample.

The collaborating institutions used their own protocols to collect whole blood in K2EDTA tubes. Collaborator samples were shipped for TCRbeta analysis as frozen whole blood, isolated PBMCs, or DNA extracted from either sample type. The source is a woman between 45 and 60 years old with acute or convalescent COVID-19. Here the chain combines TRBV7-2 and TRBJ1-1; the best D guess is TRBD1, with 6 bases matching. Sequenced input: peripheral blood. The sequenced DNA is TGTGCCAGCAGCTTAGGGGGGGGACACTACACTGAAGCTTTCTTT. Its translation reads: CASSLGGGHYTEAFF.